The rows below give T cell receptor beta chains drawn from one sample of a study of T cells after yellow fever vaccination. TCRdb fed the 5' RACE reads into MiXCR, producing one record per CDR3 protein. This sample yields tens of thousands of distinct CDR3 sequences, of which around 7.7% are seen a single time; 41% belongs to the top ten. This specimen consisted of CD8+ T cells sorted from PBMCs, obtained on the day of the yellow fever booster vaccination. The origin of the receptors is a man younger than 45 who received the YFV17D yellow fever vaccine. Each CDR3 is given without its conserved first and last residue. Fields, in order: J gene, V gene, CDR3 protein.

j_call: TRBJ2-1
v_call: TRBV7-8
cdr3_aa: ASSSSSGRLSYNEQF

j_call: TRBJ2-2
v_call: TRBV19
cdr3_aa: ASSISWGQGYGELF

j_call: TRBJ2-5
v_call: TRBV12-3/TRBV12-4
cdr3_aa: ASSWPGTSQETQY

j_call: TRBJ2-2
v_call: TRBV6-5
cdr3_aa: ASSYDRTGDTGELF

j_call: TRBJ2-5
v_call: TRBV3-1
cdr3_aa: ASSQDSRAQY

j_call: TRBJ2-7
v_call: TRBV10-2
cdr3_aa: ASSGLAGAYEQY

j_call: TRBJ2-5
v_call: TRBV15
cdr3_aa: ATSRGRGLQETQY

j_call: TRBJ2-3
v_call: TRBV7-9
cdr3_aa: ASSLSVDTQY

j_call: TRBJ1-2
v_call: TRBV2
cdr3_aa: ASNFLVYGYT

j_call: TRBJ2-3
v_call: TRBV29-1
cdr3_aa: SVVSGREADTQY

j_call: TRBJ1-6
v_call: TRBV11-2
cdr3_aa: ASTLLADNSPLH

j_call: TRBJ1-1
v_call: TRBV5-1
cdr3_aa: ASSVGRQNTEAF

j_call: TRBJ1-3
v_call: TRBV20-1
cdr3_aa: GGQENTGSRTGNTIY

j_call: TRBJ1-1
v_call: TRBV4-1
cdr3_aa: ASSQVPPGQGYTEAF

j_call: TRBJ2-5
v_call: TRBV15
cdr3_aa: ATSLGQGDQETQY

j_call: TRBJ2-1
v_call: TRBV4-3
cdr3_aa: ASSQGTSGRDEQF

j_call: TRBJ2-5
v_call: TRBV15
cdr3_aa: ATSSPGQTHETQY

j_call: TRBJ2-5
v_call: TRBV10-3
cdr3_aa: AISESRPGRRAGGSETQY

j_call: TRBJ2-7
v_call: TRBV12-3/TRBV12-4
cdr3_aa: ASSLSDTYEQY

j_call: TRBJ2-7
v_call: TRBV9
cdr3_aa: ASSPSGQGRWEQY

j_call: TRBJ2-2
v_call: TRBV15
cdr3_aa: ATSMDRGSGAGELF

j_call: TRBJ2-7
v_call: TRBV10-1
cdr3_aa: ASSAEYANEQY

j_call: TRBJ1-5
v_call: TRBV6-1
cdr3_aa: ASSGPLMTVGRQPQH

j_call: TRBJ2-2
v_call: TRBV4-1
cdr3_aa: ASSQGFTGELF

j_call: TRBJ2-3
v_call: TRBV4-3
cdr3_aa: ASSHFLGAWDTQY

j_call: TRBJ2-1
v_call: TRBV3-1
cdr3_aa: ASSQQGGNEQF

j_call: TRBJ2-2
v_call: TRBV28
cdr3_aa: ASSSPFLAGDSNTGELF

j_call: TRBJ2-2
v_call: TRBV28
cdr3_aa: ASSFLGQGNSGELF

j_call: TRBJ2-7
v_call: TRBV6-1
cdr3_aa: ASSRQSGRLYEQY

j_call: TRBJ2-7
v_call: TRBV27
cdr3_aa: ASSPGDLYEQY

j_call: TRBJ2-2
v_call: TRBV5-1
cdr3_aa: ASSPPNSAGELF

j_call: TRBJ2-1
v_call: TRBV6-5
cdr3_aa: ASSYFDRDEQF

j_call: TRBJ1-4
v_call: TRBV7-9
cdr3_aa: ASSPQDRAEKLF

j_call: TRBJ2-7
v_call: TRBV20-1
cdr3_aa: SARDVDRDLYERY

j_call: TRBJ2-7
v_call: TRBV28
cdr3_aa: ASSLARASSYEQY

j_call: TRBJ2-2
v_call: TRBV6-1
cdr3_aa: ASSWGQGNTGELF

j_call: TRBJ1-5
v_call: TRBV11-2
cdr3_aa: ASSLEVGDQPQH

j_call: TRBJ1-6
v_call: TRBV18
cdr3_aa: ASFPGLRNSPLH

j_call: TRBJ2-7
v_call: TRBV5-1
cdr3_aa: ASSFGGEQY

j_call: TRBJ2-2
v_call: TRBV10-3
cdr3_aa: AISDSVTNTGELF

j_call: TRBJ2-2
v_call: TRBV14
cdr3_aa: ASRLSSANTGELF

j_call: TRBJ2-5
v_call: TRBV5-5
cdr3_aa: ASSLTGGGIGQETQY

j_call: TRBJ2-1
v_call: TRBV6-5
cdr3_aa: ASSYGDEQF

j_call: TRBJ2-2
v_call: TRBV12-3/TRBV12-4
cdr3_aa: ASSRHPGELF

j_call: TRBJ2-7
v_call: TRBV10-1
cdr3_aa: ASSSQGSEQY

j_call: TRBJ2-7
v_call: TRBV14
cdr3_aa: ASSHVFLGEQY

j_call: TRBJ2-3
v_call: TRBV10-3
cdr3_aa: AISESGTRDTPDTQY

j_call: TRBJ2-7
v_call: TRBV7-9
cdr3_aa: ASRADSYEQY

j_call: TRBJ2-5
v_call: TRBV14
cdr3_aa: ASSQDPAKGGQETQY

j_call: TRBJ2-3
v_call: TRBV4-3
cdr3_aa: ASSPLATTDTQY

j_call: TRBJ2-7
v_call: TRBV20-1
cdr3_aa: SARDSYEQY

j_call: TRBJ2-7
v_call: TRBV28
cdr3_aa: ASSFYKGSYEQY